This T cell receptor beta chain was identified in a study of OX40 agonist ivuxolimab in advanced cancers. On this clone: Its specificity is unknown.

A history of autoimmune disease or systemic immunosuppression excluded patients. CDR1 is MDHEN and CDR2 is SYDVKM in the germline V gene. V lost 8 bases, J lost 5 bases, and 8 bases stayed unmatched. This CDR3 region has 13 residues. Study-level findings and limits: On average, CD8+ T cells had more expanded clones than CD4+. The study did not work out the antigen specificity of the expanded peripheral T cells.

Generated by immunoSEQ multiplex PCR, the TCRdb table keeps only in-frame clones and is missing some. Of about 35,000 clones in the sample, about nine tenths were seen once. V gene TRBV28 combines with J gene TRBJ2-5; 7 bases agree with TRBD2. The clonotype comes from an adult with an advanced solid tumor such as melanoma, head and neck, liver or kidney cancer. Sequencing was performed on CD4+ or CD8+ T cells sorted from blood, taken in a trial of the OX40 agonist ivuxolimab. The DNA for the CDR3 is TGTGCCAGCGCAGCGGGATTATATGAGACCCAGTACTTC. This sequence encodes CASAAGLYETQYF.